These T cell receptor beta chains were read from a single sample in a study of CD8 T cells in ankylosing spondylitis. One entry per CDR3 protein, called by TCRdb with MiXCR from the 5' RACE reads. The repertoire holds roughly 470,000 distinct CDR3 sequences, with roughly 25% as singletons. The sample consisted of blood, either unsorted or a sorted T cell fraction (not recorded which). The source is a male donor with ankylosing spondylitis. Each CDR3 is given with its conserved first and last residue. The D gene is left open where the match is weak. Expanded clones are given a class, and other clones once, few, many or no size at all.

V	D	J	size	DNA	CDR3
TRBV29-1	-	TRBJ2-1	few	TGCAGCGTTGAAGGGGATGGAGGGTTCTTC	CSVEGDGGFF
TRBV7-9	TRBD2	TRBJ2-7	few	TGTGCCAGCAGCTGGACTAGCGGCCCCTACGAGCAGTACTTC	CASSWTSGPYEQYF
TRBV20-1	-	TRBJ2-3	few	TGCAGCCGGAGGGGTCCAGATACGCAGTATTTT	CSRRGPDTQYF
TRBV5-1	-	TRBJ2-3	many	TGCGCCAGCAGCTTGGCGTACGTGGGAGGTCCCACAGATACGCAGTATTTT	CASSLAYVGGPTDTQYF
TRBV20-1	-	TRBJ2-2	-	TGCAGTGCTCGTGACAGATACACCGGGGAGCTGTTTTTT	CSARDRYTGELFF
TRBV4-2	TRBD2	TRBJ2-1	-	TGTGCCAGCAGCCAAGAATTAGGCCTAGCGGTTAACAATGAGCAGTTCTTC	CASSQELGLAVNNEQFF
TRBV18	TRBD2	TRBJ2-7	-	TGTGCCAGCTCACCCTCGTCTAGCGGGAAGGGAGAGCAGTACTTC	CASSPSSSGKGEQYF
TRBV11-1	TRBD2	TRBJ2-3	-	TGTGCCAGCAGCCCTCCTTTTAGACTAGCGGGAGTCGAAGATACGCAGTATTTT	CASSPPFRLAGVEDTQYF
TRBV7-2	TRBD1	TRBJ2-4	-	TGTGCCAGCAGCGCCCGGGACAGGGAAGCGTTCATTCAGTACTTC	CASSARDREAFIQYF
TRBV2	TRBD1	TRBJ2-1	-	TGTGCCAGCCGGACAGGCCTTTACAATGAGCAGTTCTTC	CASRTGLYNEQFF
TRBV29-1	-	TRBJ1-4	few	TGCAGCGCCAGCGAGGGGGGGGATGAAAAACTGTTTTTT	CSASEGGDEKLFF
TRBV30	TRBD2	TRBJ2-7	few	TGTGCCTGGAGTCACGCGGGAGGGAACTACGAGCAGTACTTC	CAWSHAGGNYEQYF
TRBV6-1	-	TRBJ2-2	-	TGTGCCAGCAGTCTTCCACCAGGGCCCGGCACCGGGGAGCTGTTTTTT	CASSLPPGPGTGELFF
TRBV29-1	-	TRBJ2-5	few	TGCAGCATCCGGGACACCCTTCGAGGGACCCAGTACTTC	CSIRDTLRGTQYF
TRBV29-1	TRBD1	TRBJ1-1	few	TGCAGCGTTTATGATGGCAGGGGGCGCCTGAACACTGAAGCTTTCTTT	CSVYDGRGRLNTEAFF
TRBV16	-	TRBJ2-1	-	TGTGCCAGCAGCCATGAAGGGACCCCCCTCAATGAGCAGTTCTTC	CASSHEGTPLNEQFF
TRBV7-2	-	TRBJ2-1	few	TGTGCCAGCAGCGCCCACAGGGTTCCCCTTCGGGTTGAGCAGTTCTTC	CASSAHRVPLRVEQFF
TRBV3-1	-	TRBJ2-5	few	TGTGCCAGCAGCCGGATCGGGTGGACAGCCCAAGAGACCCAGTACTTC	CASSRIGWTAQETQYF
TRBV19	TRBD1	TRBJ2-7	-	TGTGCCAGTAGCACATCGGGACAGGGGTTTTACTACGAGCAGTACTTC	CASSTSGQGFYYEQYF
TRBV20-1	TRBD2	TRBJ2-3	-	TGCAGTGCTCGATCGACTAGCGGGAGTAAAACAGATACGCAGTATTTT	CSARSTSGSKTDTQYF
TRBV5-1	TRBD1	TRBJ2-5	-	TGCGCCAGCAGCTTGGTAGCCAGGGGGCAAGAGACCCAGTACTTC	CASSLVARGQETQYF
TRBV29-1	-	TRBJ2-3	many	TGCAGCGTTGACCCCCGGACGACCACAGATACGCAGTATTTT	CSVDPRTTTDTQYF
TRBV7-9	-	TRBJ2-7	-	TGTGCCAGCAGCTTAGATATCCCACAGGGGAGGGACTACGAGCAGTACTTC	CASSLDIPQGRDYEQYF
TRBV5-1	-	TRBJ1-6	-	TGCGCCAGCAGCTTTGACAGTTGGAATTCACCCCTCCACTTT	CASSFDSWNSPLHF
TRBV5-1	TRBD1	TRBJ2-1	few	TGCGCCAGCGGTAGACAGGGCGGCATCAATGAGCAGTTCTTC	CASGRQGGINEQFF
TRBV5-1	-	TRBJ1-5	-	TGCGCCAGCAGCTTGGAGGCAGGGCTTCAGCCCCAGCATTTT	CASSLEAGLQPQHF
TRBV29-1	-	TRBJ2-5	-	TGCAGCGTTAACAGGTTCCAAGAGACCCAGTACTTC	CSVNRFQETQYF